This T cell receptor (beta chain) was retrieved from a study of blood T cell repertoires in COVID-19. Study overall: Researchers got acute and convalescent COVID-19 samples from the United States, Italy and Spain. The cDNA or gDNA used as material had been derived from T cells, B-cell-depleted T cells, or PBMCs.

This clone was recorded a few times. The CDR3 runs to 17 residues. The junction had 15 bases not matched to a gene; V was cut back by 3 bases and J by 8 bases. CDR1 and CDR2 from the germline V gene are MNHEY and SMNVEV (reference sequence). Authors' analysis steps: Reference gene primer amplification gave estimated nucleated cell counts. Libraries were prepared by immunoSEQ multiplex PCR; TCRdb keeps only in-frame clonotypes and omits some of them. That table gives V, J and clone size, and the DNA gave D and trimming. Of 150,000 to 200,000 clones listed, approximately 78% are singletons. Resolution of symptoms, clearance, or two negative PCRs was present in recovered Cohort 3 donors.

The sequence was collected from a woman in her forties or fifties who had recovered from COVID-19. The J gene is TRBJ1-5, the V gene TRBV27; 8 bases map to TRBD1. Source material: PBMCs or T cells enriched from blood (not recorded which). The CDR3 sequence is CASSFLPDRVSGKPQHF. The DNA for the CDR3 is TGTGCCAGCAGTTTTCTTCCGGACAGGGTCTCGGGAAAGCCCCAGCATTTT.